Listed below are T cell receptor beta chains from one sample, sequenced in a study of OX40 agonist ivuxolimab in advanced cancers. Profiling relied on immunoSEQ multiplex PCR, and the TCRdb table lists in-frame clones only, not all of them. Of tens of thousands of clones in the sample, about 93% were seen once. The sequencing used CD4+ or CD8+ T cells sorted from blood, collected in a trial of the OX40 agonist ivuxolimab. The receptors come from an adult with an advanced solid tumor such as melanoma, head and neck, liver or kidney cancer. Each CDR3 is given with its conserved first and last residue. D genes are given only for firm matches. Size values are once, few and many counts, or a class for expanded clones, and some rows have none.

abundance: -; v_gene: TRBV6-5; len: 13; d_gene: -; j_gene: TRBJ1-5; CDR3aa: CASSFGGNQPQHF; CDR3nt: TGTGCCAGCAGTTTTGGAGGCAATCAGCCCCAGCATTTT
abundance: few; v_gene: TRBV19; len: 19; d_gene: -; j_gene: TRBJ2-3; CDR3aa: CASSIPHLGQTFDTDTQYF; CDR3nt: TGTGCCAGTAGTATCCCCCACCTTGGTCAGACCTTTGACACAGATACGCAGTATTTT
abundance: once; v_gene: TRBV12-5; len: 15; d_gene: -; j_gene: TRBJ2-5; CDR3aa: CASGLGAVGGETQYF; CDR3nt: TGTGCTAGTGGTTTGGGAGCGGTAGGGGGGGAGACCCAGTACTTC
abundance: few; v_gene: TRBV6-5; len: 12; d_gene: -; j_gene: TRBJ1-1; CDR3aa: CASSYSSGEAFF; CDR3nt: TGTGCCAGCAGTTACTCGTCGGGAGAAGCTTTCTTT
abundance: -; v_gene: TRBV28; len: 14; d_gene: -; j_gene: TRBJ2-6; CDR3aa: CAIRGALGANVLTF; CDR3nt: TGTGCCATCCGGGGGGCGCTTGGGGCCAACGTCCTGACTTTC
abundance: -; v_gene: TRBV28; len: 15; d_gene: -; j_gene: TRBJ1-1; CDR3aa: CASSFGLTSRTEAFF; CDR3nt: TGTGCCAGCAGTTTTGGTCTAACCTCGAGGACTGAAGCTTTCTTT
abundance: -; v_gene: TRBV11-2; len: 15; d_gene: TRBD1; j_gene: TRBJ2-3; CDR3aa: CASSLWTGSTDTQYF; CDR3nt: TGTGCCAGCAGCCTGTGGACAGGGTCCACAGATACGCAGTATTTT
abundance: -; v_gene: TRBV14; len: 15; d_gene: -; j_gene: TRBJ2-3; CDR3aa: CASSPPEMVSDTQYF; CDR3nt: TGTGCCAGCAGCCCGCCCGAGATGGTATCAGATACGCAGTATTTT
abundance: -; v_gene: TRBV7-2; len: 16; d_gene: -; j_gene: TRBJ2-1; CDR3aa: CASSLVEGGPYNEQFF; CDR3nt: TGTGCCAGCAGCTTAGTCGAGGGAGGCCCGTACAATGAGCAGTTCTTC
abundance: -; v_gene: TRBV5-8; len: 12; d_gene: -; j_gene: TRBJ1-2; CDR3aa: CASSLGGHGYTF; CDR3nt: TGTGCCAGCAGCTTAGGGGGGCATGGCTACACCTTC
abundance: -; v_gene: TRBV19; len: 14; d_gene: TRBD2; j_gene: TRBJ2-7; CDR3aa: CATSTSVSSYEQYF; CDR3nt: TGTGCCACGTCGACTAGCGTTAGCTCCTACGAGCAGTACTTC
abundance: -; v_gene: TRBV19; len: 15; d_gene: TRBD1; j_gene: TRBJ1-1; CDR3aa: CASSIGTGGRTEAFF; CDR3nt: TGTGCCAGTAGTATTGGGACAGGGGGTCGTACTGAAGCTTTCTTT
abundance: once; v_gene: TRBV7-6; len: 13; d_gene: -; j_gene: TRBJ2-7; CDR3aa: CASSLTDLAEQYF; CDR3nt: TGTGCCAGCAGCTTAACGGATCTCGCCGAGCAGTACTTC
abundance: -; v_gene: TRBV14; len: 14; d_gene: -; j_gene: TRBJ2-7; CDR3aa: CASSPTGDSYEQYF; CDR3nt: TGTGCCAGCAGCCCCACCGGGGACTCCTACGAGCAGTACTTC
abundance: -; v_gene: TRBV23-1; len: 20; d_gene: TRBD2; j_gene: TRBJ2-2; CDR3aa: CASPPFPGLAVPRGTGELFF; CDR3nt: TGCGCCAGCCCCCCCTTTCCGGGACTAGCGGTGCCTCGGGGCACCGGGGAGCTGTTTTTT
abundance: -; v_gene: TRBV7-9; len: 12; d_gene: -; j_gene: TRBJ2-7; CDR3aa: CASSTPLYEQYF; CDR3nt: TGTGCCAGCAGCACACCCCTCTACGAGCAGTACTTC
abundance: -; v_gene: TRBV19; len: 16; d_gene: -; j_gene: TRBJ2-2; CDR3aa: CASSIDRGHVTGELFF; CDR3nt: TGTGCCAGTAGTATAGATCGGGGACACGTCACCGGGGAGCTGTTTTTT
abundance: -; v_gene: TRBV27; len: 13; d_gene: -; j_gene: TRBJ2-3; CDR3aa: CASSSLNEDTQYF; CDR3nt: TGTGCCAGCAGTTCCTTGAACGAGGATACGCAGTATTTT
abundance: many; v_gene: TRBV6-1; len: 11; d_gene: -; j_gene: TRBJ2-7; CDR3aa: CASQGVHEQYF; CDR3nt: TGTGCCAGCCAAGGGGTTCACGAGCAGTACTTC
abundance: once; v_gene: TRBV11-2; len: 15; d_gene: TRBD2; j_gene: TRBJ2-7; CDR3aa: CASSLDRDYFYEQYF; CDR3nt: TGTGCCAGCAGCTTAGACCGGGACTATTTCTACGAGCAGTACTTC
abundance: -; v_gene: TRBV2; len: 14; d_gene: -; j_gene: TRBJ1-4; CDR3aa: CASSEVAVNEKLFF; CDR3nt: TGTGCCAGCAGTGAAGTGGCAGTTAATGAAAAACTGTTTTTT
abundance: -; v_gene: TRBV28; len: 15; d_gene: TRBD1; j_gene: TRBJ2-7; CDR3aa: CASSLRTGLSYEQYF; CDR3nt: TGTGCCAGCAGTTTAAGGACAGGCCTTTCCTACGAGCAGTACTTC
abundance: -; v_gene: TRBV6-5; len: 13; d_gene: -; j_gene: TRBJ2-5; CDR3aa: CASSPGIQETQYF; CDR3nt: TGTGCCAGCAGTCCCGGGATACAAGAGACCCAGTACTTC
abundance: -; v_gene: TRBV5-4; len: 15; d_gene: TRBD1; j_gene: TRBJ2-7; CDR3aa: CASSWGQGELREQYF; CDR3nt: TGTGCCAGCAGCTGGGGACAGGGAGAACTACGCGAGCAGTACTTC
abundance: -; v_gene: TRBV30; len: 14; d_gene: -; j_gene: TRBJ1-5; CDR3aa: CAWSARSADQPQHF; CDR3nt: TGTGCCTGGAGTGCCCGGTCCGCAGATCAGCCCCAGCATTTT
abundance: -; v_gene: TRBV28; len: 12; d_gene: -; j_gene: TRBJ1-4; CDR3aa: CASSFLLEKLFF; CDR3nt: TGTGCCAGCAGTTTCCTGCTTGAAAAACTGTTTTTT
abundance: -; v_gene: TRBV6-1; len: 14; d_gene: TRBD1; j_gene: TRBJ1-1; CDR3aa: CASDRGDTPPEAFF; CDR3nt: TGTGCCAGCGACAGGGGCGATACCCCCCCTGAAGCTTTCTTT
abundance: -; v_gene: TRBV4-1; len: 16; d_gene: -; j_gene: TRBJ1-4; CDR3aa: CASSQDEGTIYEKLFF; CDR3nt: TGCGCCAGCAGCCAAGACGAAGGGACCATTTATGAAAAACTGTTTTTT
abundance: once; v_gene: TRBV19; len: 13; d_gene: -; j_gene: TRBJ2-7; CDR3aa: CASSNGVAYEQYF; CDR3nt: TGTGCCAGTAGTAATGGAGTCGCCTACGAGCAGTACTTC
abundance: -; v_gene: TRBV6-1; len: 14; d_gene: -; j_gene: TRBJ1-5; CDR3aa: CASKGGQFNQPQHF; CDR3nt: TGTGCCAGCAAAGGGGGTCAGTTCAATCAGCCCCAGCATTTT
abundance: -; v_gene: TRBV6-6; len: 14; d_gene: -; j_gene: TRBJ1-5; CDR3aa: CASSQGASNQPQHF; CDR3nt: TGTGCCAGCAGCCAGGGAGCCAGCAATCAGCCCCAGCATTTT
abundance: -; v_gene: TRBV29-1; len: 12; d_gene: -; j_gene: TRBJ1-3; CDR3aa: CSVGDGGYTIYF; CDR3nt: TGCAGCGTTGGCGACGGGGGATACACCATATATTTT
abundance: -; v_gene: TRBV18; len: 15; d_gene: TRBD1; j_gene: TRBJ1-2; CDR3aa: CASSLLGQGEDGYTF; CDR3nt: TGTGCCAGCTCACTATTGGGACAGGGAGAGGATGGCTACACCTTC
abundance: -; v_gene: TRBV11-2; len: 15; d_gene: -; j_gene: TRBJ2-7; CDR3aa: CASSLAGTASYEQYF; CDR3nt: TGTGCCAGCAGCTTAGCCGGGACGGCTTCCTACGAGCAGTACTTC
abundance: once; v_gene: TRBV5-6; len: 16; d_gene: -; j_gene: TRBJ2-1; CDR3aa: CASSPGQQGSYNEQFF; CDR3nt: TGTGCCAGCAGCCCTGGACAGCAAGGCTCCTACAATGAGCAGTTCTTC
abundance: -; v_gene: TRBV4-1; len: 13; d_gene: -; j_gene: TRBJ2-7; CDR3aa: CASSQVGPGEQYF; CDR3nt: TGCGCCAGCAGCCAAGTGGGCCCGGGGGAGCAGTACTTC
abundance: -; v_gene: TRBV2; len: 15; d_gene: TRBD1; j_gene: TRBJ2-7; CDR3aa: CASSEQGANIYEQYF; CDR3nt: TGTGCCAGCAGTGAACAGGGGGCGAATATTTACGAGCAGTACTTC
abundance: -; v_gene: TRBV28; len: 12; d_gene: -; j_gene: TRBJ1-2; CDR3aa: CASADEGYGYTF; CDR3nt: TGTGCCAGCGCCGATGAGGGGTACGGCTACACCTTC
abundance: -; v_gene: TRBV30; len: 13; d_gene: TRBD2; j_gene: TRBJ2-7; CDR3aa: CASSGQRAYEQYF; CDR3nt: TGTGCCTCTAGCGGGCAGCGGGCCTACGAGCAGTACTTC
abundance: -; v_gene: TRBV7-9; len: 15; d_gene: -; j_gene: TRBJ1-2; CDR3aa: CASSLANDGRYGYTF; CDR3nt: TGTGCCAGCAGCTTAGCGAACGACGGGCGCTATGGCTACACCTTC
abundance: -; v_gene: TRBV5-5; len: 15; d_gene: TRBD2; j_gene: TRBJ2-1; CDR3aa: CASSITSGAYNEQFF; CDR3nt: TGTGCCAGCAGCATTACTAGCGGAGCCTACAATGAGCAGTTCTTC
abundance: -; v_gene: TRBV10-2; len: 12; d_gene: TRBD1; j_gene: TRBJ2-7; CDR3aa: CASGQGINEQYF; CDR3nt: TGCGCCAGTGGACAGGGGATTAACGAGCAGTACTTC
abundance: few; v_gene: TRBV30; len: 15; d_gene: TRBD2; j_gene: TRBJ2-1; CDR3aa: CAWGNSGRARNEQFF; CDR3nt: TGTGCCTGGGGAAATAGCGGGAGGGCTCGGAATGAGCAGTTCTTC
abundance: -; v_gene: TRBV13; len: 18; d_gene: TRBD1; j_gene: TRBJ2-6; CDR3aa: CASSLGQGYESGANVLTF; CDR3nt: TGTGCCAGCAGCTTGGGACAGGGTTATGAATCTGGGGCCAACGTCCTGACTTTC
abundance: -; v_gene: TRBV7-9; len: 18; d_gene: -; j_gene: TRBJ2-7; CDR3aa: CASSLIGRSAGSSYEQYF; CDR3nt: TGTGCCAGCAGCTTAATCGGGCGATCGGCAGGGAGCTCCTACGAGCAGTACTTC
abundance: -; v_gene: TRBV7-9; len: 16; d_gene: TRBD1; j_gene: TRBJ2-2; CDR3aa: CASSLAGTGETGELFF; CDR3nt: TGTGCCAGCAGCTTAGCCGGGACAGGGGAAACCGGGGAGCTGTTTTTT
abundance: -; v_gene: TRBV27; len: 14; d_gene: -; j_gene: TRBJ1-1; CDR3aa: CASSLYPGNTEAFF; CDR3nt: TGTGCCAGCAGTTTATACCCAGGGAACACTGAAGCTTTCTTT
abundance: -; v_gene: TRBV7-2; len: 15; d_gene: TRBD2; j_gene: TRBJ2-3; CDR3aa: CASSLRTSGTDTQYF; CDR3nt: TGTGCCAGCAGCTTAAGGACTAGCGGAACAGATACGCAGTATTTT
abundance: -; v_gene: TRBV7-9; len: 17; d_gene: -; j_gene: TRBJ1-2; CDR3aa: CASSYPGGQSGFDGYTF; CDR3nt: TGTGCCAGCAGCTACCCGGGGGGCCAATCTGGTTTCGATGGCTACACCTTC